A selection of T cell receptor beta chains follows, all from one sample in a study of control samples from healthy donors and cancer patients. TCRdb's table, derived via immunoSEQ multiplex PCR, lists solely in-frame clones and lacks some. In all, the sample yields around 190,000 clones. Source material: blood. These receptors were collected from a woman aged 25 to 39 in good health. CDR3s include the opening cysteine and the closing phenylalanine or tryptophan. Each record gives: D gene, V gene, J gene, CDR3 protein, CDR3 DNA. A D gene is named only where the DNA matches it firmly.

D gene: .; V gene: TRBV5-1; J gene: TRBJ1-5; CDR3 protein: CASSLGGGQPQHF; CDR3 DNA: TGCGCCAGCAGCTTGGGAGGCGGTCAGCCCCAGCATTTT
D gene: TRBD1; V gene: TRBV5-5; J gene: TRBJ1-5; CDR3 protein: CASSSTGGMGNQPQHF; CDR3 DNA: TGTGCCAGCAGCTCGACAGGGGGAATGGGGAATCAGCCCCAGCATTTT
D gene: .; V gene: TRBV27; J gene: TRBJ1-6; CDR3 protein: CASSLSNSSPLHF; CDR3 DNA: TGTGCCAGCAGTTTAAGTAATTCGTCACCCCTCCACTTT
D gene: .; V gene: TRBV12-3/TRBV12-4; J gene: TRBJ1-1; CDR3 protein: CASSWANTEAFF; CDR3 DNA: TGTGCCAGCAGTTGGGCGAACACTGAAGCTTTCTTT
D gene: .; V gene: TRBV27; J gene: TRBJ1-5; CDR3 protein: CASSLGEDQPQHF; CDR3 DNA: TGTGCCAGCAGTTTAGGGGAGGACCAGCCCCAGCATTTT
D gene: .; V gene: TRBV6-5; J gene: TRBJ2-7; CDR3 protein: CASSWKHRSYEQYF; CDR3 DNA: TGTGCCAGCAGTTGGAAACACCGTTCCTACGAGCAGTACTTC
D gene: TRBD1; V gene: TRBV4-2; J gene: TRBJ1-2; CDR3 protein: CASSQPETTGGGGYTF; CDR3 DNA: TGTGCCAGCAGCCAACCCGAAACTACAGGGGGCGGGGGCTACACCTTC
D gene: TRBD2; V gene: TRBV19; J gene: TRBJ2-7; CDR3 protein: CASSLPGLAYEQYF; CDR3 DNA: TGTGCCAGTAGTTTACCGGGACTAGCCTACGAGCAGTACTTC
D gene: .; V gene: TRBV9; J gene: TRBJ2-5; CDR3 protein: CASSVQGSFKQETQYF; CDR3 DNA: TGTGCCAGCAGCGTACAGGGTTCGTTTAAGCAAGAGACCCAGTACTTC
D gene: TRBD1; V gene: TRBV24-1; J gene: TRBJ2-7; CDR3 protein: CATSGGTAYEQYF; CDR3 DNA: TGTGCCACCAGTGGTGGGACAGCTTACGAGCAGTACTTC
D gene: .; V gene: TRBV6-6; J gene: TRBJ2-7; CDR3 protein: CASSHRQDSYEQYF; CDR3 DNA: TGTGCCAGCAGTCATCGACAGGACTCCTACGAGCAGTACTTC
D gene: .; V gene: TRBV5-1; J gene: TRBJ1-4; CDR3 protein: CASSFLDRSNEKLFF; CDR3 DNA: TGCGCCAGCAGCTTCCTGGACAGATCTAATGAAAAACTGTTTTTT
D gene: TRBD1; V gene: TRBV27; J gene: TRBJ1-5; CDR3 protein: CASSPTGGVGNQPQHF; CDR3 DNA: TGTGCCAGCAGCCCGACAGGGGGCGTTGGCAATCAGCCCCAGCATTTT
D gene: TRBD2; V gene: TRBV4-2; J gene: TRBJ2-3; CDR3 protein: CASSQKRGATDTQYF; CDR3 DNA: TGTGCCAGCAGCCAAAAGCGGGGGGCCACAGATACGCAGTATTTT
D gene: TRBD1; V gene: TRBV5-1; J gene: TRBJ1-1; CDR3 protein: CASRSGTGNTEAFF; CDR3 DNA: TGCGCCAGCAGATCCGGGACAGGGAACACTGAAGCTTTCTTT
D gene: .; V gene: TRBV6-5; J gene: TRBJ2-7; CDR3 protein: CASSYAAPPGEQYF; CDR3 DNA: TGTGCCAGCAGTTACGCGGCTCCTCCCGGCGAGCAGTACTTC
D gene: .; V gene: TRBV18; J gene: TRBJ2-7; CDR3 protein: CASSPRGRTGNEQYF; CDR3 DNA: TGTGCCAGCTCACCACGCGGAAGAACAGGAAACGAGCAGTACTTC
D gene: .; V gene: TRBV7-6; J gene: TRBJ2-6; CDR3 protein: CASSLARGTGANVLTF; CDR3 DNA: TGTGCCAGCAGCTTAGCGAGGGGGACTGGGGCCAACGTCCTGACTTTC
D gene: .; V gene: TRBV6-5; J gene: TRBJ1-1; CDR3 protein: CATRTANTEAFF; CDR3 DNA: TGTGCCACCCGGACAGCGAACACTGAAGCTTTCTTT
D gene: .; V gene: TRBV19; J gene: TRBJ1-5; CDR3 protein: CASSTKLMTGPTRHQPQHF; CDR3 DNA: TGTGCCAGTAGTACCAAGCTCATGACAGGCCCCACCCGTCATCAGCCCCAGCATTTT
D gene: .; V gene: TRBV5-6; J gene: TRBJ1-2; CDR3 protein: CASSLNYGYTF; CDR3 DNA: TGTGCCAGCAGCTTGAACTATGGCTACACCTTC
D gene: TRBD1; V gene: TRBV27; J gene: TRBJ2-7; CDR3 protein: CASSTYLQGAREQYF; CDR3 DNA: TGTGCCAGCAGTACTTACCTACAGGGGGCGAGGGAGCAGTACTTC
D gene: .; V gene: TRBV28; J gene: TRBJ1-5; CDR3 protein: CASSKMGETWAFQPQHF; CDR3 DNA: TGTGCCAGCAGTAAAATGGGGGAGACGTGGGCTTTTCAGCCCCAGCATTTT
D gene: .; V gene: TRBV12-3/TRBV12-4; J gene: TRBJ2-2; CDR3 protein: CASSAGELFF; CDR3 DNA: TGTGCCAGCTCAGCCGGGGAGCTGTTTTTT
D gene: .; V gene: TRBV10-2; J gene: TRBJ1-5; CDR3 protein: CASSPRRGYSNQPQHF; CDR3 DNA: TGCGCCAGCAGCCCTCGGAGGGGATATAGCAATCAGCCCCAGCATTTT
D gene: .; V gene: TRBV6-5; J gene: TRBJ1-1; CDR3 protein: CASVRGAEAFF; CDR3 DNA: TGTGCCAGCGTCAGAGGGGCTGAAGCTTTCTTT
D gene: .; V gene: TRBV15; J gene: TRBJ1-5; CDR3 protein: CATSREFVGGQPQHF; CDR3 DNA: TGTGCCACCAGCAGAGAATTTGTCGGGGGACAGCCCCAGCATTTT
D gene: .; V gene: TRBV27; J gene: TRBJ2-2; CDR3 protein: CASSLWVPGQNTGELFF; CDR3 DNA: TGTGCCAGCAGTTTATGGGTTCCGGGACAGAACACCGGGGAGCTGTTTTTT
D gene: .; V gene: TRBV19; J gene: TRBJ1-4; CDR3 protein: CASGGQAGEKLFF; CDR3 DNA: TGTGCCAGTGGAGGGCAGGCCGGCGAAAAACTGTTTTTT
D gene: TRBD2; V gene: TRBV19; J gene: TRBJ2-3; CDR3 protein: CASSTSGGALITDTQYF; CDR3 DNA: TGTGCCAGCTCGACTAGCGGGGGGGCCTTGATTACAGATACGCAGTATTTT